What follows is one T cell receptor beta chain and its context. The clone's antigen remains unknown. No quality values exist for individual bases; no much larger clone is one base distant. These data originate in a study of radiation and T cells in renal cell carcinoma (dated by TCRdb to the early 2020s). Regarding the complete study: Samples came from a clinical trial, in which primary renal cell carcinomas received 15 Gy stereotactic body radiation therapy followed by nephrectomy 4 weeks later. A total of some 55 samples underwent TCR beta sequencing, made up of about 26 tumors and about 27 peripheral blood samples. Across all 50 or so samples, over 4,000,000 unique CDR3 nucleotide sequences encoding around 2,500,000 unique CDR3 amino acid sequences were identified. General conclusions and limits of the study: In blood, the top tumor clonotypes increased from baseline to 2 weeks after radiation and then shrank by 4 weeks, which suggests a temporary expansion of tumor-resident clones. Tracking of blood repertoire dynamics stopped at three to four weeks after treatment, with no follow-up past that point. The single-armed trial design could not address effects of radiation dose or scheduling on the TCR repertoire. No pretreatment tumor biopsies were available, so the baseline intratumoral presence of clonotypes could not be determined.

Taken with the paper, the label for time point translates to: blood 2 weeks post-SBRT. The sample's treatment or condition label, decoded: 15 Gy SBRT to primary tumor, nephrectomy 4 weeks later. Serial peripheral blood from radiation-treated patients was sampled at baseline, 2 weeks and 4 weeks after SBRT to track tumor-enriched clonotypes. All patients had renal cell carcinoma with clear cell pathology. The QIAamp DNA Blood Mini Kit (Qiagen) was used to prepare genomic DNA for TCR sequencing. Samples were included in the analyses only if all quality control checks were passed. Measured from the cysteine to the phenylalanine, the CDR3 is 13 residues long. This entry keeps only the CDR3 DNA: 39 bases, framed from base 1. CDR1 MNHNY and CDR2 SVGAGI are derived from the germline V gene (reference sequence). Trimming accounts for 6 bases at V and 6 bases at J, while the number of junction bases matched to no gene is 5.

TCR beta libraries were generated from genomic DNA with the immunoSEQ kit, following the manufacturer's recommendations. To prepare the libraries, a first multiplex PCR with proprietary primers was run, followed by a second PCR that added unique barcodes, and a bead cleanup was done after each round. A kit-provided positive control reaction and a negative control reaction were included in every sample batch. The final libraries underwent checking on an Agilent 4200 TapeStation D1000 ScreenTape, volumetric pooling, and quantification by qPCR. Sequencing was performed on an Illumina NextSeq500 using a MidOutput 150-cycle cartridge, with 156 Read1 cycles, 15 Index1 cycles, and the kit custom primers. The pooled library was loaded at approximately 0.97 pM with around 20% PhiX control spiked in. The study's processing was this. The vendor-processed data were analyzed in R, and a clonotype was defined as all T cells that share the same CDR3 nucleotide sequence. For clone abundance analyses, frequencies were normalized to the 10,000 most abundant clones per sample. Public T cell clones, which averaged fewer than five per sample, were removed prior to analysis. An abundance difference of at least 32-fold between compartments was the criterion for calling clonotypes tumor-enriched or baseline blood-enriched. Clonotypes expanded or contracted between blood time points were identified with a beta-binomial differential abundance model. Similarity between tumor and blood repertoires was quantified using the Baroni-Urbani and Buser coefficient, and groups were compared with two-tailed Wilcoxon tests in R. TCRdb carries this immuneACCESS record with in-frame sequences only. Its versions omit some clonotypes, under half of them owing to an unresolved V gene in the studies checked, with the rest unexplained. That table is the source of V, J and clone size, and D and trimming were worked out from the DNA. Across this sample there are more than 75,000 clones, with approximately 86% seen only once. The ten most abundant clones make up 20% to 25% of the sample.

The sequences come from blood, collected from a patient whose treatment included radiotherapy and nephrectomy. The sequence was collected from a woman between 50 and 59 years old with renal cell carcinoma. The sequence joins TRBV6-6 to TRBJ1-1; 9 middle bases align to TRBD1. The base sequence is TGTGCCAGCAGCGACAGGGGGGTGTCTGAAGCTTTCTTT. Translated, it reads CASSDRGVSEAFF.